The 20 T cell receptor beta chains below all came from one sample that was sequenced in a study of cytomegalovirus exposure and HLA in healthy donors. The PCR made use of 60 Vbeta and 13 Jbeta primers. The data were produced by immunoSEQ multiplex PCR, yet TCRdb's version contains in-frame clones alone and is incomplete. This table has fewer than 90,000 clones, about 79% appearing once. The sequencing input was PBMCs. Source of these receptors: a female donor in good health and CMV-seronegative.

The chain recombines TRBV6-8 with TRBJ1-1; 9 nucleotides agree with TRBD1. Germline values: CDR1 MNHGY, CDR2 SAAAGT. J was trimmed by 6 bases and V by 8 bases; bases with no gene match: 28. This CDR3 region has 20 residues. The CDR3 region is CASHPDRGDVGRPCFAEAFF. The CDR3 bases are TGTGCCAGCCATCCCGACAGGGGGGATGTGGGAAGGCCTTGTTTTGCTGAAGCTTTCTTT.

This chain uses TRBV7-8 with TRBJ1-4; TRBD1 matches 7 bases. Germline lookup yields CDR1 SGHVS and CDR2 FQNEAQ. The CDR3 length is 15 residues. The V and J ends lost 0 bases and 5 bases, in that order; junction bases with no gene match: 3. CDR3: CASSLATGSNEKLFF. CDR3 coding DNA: TGTGCCAGCAGCTTAGCGACAGGGAGCAATGAAAAACTGTTTTTT.

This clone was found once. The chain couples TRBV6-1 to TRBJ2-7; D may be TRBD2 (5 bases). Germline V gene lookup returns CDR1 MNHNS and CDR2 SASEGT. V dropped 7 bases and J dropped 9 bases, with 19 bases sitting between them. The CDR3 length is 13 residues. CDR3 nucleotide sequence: TGTGCCAGCAAGGAGGAGGTCCTACGAGGGCAGTACTTC. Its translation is CASKEEVLRGQYF.

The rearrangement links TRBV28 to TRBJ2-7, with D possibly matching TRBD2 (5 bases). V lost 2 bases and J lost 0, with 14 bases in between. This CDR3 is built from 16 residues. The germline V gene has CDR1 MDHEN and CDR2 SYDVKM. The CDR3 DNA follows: TGTGCCAGCAGTTTAGAAACTCCTAGCCGCTCCTACGAGCAGTACTTC. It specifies CASSLETPSRSYEQYF.

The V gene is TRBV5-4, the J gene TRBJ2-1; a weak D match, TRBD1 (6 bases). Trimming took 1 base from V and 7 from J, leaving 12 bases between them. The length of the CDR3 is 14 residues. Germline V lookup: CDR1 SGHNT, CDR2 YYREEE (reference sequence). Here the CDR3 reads CASSLTGIQNEQFF. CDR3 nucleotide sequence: TGTGCCAGCAGCTTGACAGGGATTCAAAATGAGCAGTTCTTC.

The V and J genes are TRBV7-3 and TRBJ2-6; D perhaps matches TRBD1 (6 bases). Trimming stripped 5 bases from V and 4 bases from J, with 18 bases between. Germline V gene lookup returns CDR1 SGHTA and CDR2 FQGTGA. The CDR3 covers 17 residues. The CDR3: CASSPQDSLSGANVLTF. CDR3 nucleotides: TGTGCCAGCAGCCCCCAGGACAGTCTCTCCGGGGCCAACGTCCTGACTTTC.

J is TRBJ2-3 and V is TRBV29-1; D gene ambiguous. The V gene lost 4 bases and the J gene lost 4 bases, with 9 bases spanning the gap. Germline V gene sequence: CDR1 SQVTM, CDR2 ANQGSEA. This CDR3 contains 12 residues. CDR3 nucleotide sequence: TGCAGCGTTGTACAACAAGCAGATACGCAGTATTTT. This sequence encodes CSVVQQADTQYF.

The CDR3 protein is CASRGKGGGNYGYTF. Here the CDR3 DNA reads TGTGCCAGCAGGGGGAAGGGGGGGGGCAACTATGGCTACACCTTC. The V gene is TRBV2, the J gene TRBJ1-2; perhaps TRBD1 as D (6 bases). The V and J ends lost 6 bases and 2 bases respectively, with 16 bases between them. The CDR3 totals 15 residues. Germline values: CDR1 SNHLY, CDR2 FYNNEI.

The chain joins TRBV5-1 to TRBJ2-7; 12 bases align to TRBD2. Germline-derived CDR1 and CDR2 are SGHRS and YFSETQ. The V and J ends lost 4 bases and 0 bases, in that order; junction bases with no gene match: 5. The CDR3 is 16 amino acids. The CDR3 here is CASSPATSGSSYEQYF. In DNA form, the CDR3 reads TGCGCCAGCAGCCCAGCGACTAGCGGGAGCTCCTACGAGCAGTACTTC.

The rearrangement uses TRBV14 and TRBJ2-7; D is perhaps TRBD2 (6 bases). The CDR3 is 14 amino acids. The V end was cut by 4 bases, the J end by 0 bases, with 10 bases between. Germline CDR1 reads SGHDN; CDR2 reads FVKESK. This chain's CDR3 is CASSPLAASYEQYF. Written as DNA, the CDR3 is TGTGCCAGCAGCCCCTTAGCGGCCTCCTACGAGCAGTACTTC.

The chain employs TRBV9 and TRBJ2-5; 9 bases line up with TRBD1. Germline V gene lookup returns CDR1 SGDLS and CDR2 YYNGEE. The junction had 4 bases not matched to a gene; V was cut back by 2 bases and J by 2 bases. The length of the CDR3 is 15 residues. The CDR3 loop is CASSVRGTGQETQYF. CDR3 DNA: TGTGCCAGCAGCGTTCGTGGGACAGGGCAAGAGACCCAGTACTTC.

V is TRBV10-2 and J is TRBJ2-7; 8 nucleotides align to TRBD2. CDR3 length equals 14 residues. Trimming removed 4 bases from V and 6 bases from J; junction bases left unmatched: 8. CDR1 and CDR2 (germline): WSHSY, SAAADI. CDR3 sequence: CASSVSPLAGEQYF. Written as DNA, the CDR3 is TGCGCCAGCAGTGTTTCCCCTCTAGCGGGCGAGCAGTACTTC.

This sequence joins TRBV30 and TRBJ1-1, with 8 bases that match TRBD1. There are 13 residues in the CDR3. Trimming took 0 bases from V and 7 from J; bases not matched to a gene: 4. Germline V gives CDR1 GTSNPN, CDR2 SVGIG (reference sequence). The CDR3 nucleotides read TGTGCCTGGAGTGTAGGGACAGGCTTTGAAGCTTTCTTT. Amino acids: CAWSVGTGFEAFF.

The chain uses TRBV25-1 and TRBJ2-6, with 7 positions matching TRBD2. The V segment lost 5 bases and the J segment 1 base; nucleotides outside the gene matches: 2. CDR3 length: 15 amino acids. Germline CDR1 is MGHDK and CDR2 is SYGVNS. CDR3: CASSMGGSGANVLTF. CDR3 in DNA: TGTGCCAGCAGTATGGGAGGGTCTGGGGCCAACGTCCTGACTTTC. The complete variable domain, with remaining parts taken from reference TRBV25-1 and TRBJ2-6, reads EADIYQTPRYLVIGTGKKITLECSQTMGHDKMYWYQQDPGMELHLIHYSYGVNSTEKGDLSSESTVSRIRTEHFPLTLESARPSHTSQYLCASSMGGSGANVLTFGAGSRLTVL.

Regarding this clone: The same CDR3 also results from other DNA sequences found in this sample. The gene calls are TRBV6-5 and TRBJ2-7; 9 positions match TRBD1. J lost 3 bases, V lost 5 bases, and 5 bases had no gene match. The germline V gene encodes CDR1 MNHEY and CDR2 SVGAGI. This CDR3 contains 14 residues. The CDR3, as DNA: TGTGCCAGCAGTGCCGGGACAGGGCGCTACGAGCAGTACTTC. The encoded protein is CASSAGTGRYEQYF.

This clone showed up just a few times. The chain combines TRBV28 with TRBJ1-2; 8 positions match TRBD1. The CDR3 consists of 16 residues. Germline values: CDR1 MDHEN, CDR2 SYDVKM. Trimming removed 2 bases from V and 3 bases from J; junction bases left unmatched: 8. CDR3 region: CASSLQNRGKDYGYTF. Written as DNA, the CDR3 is TGTGCCAGCAGTTTACAAAACAGGGGGAAGGACTATGGCTACACCTTC.

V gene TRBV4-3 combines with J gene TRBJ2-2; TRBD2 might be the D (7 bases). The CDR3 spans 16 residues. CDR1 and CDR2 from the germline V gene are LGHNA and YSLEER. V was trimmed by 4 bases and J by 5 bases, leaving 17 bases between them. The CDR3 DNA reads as TGCGCCAGCAGCCGGTCCCGGGGGGCCGAAACCGGGGAGCTGTTTTTT. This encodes CASSRSRGAETGELFF.

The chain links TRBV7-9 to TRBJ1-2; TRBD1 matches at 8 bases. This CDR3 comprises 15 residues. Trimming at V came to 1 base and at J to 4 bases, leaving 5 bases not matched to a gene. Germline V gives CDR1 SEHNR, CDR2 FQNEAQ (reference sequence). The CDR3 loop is CASSLDRGILYGYTF. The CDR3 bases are TGTGCCAGCAGCTTAGACAGGGGGATTCTCTATGGCTACACCTTC.

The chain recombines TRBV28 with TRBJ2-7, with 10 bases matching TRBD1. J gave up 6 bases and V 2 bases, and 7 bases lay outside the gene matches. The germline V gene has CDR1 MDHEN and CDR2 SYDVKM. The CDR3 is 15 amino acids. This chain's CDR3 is CASSLTRQGAREQYF. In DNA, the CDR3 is TGTGCCAGCAGTTTAACGAGACAGGGGGCGCGCGAGCAGTACTTC.

CDR3 coding DNA: TGCGCCAGCAGCGCAGCGGGGGGACTCCAAGAGACCCAGTACTTC. It codes for CASSAAGGLQETQYF. V gene TRBV5-1 combines with J gene TRBJ2-5, with 9 bases lining up with TRBD2. CDR3 size: 15 residues. V gave up 4 bases and J gave up 1 base; unmatched junction bases: 5. Germline lookup yields CDR1 SGHRS and CDR2 YFSETQ.